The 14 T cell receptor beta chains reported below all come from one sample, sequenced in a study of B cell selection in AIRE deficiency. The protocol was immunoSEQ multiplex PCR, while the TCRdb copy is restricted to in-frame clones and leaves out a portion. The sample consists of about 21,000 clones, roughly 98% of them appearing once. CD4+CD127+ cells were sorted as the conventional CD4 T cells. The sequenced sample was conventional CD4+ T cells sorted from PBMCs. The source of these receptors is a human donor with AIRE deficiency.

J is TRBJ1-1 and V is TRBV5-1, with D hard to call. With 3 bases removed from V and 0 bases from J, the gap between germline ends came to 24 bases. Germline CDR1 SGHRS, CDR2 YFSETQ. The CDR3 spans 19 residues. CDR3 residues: CASSSDVPHGGLMNTEAFF. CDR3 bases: TGCGCCAGCAGCTCCGACGTCCCTCATGGAGGGCTTATGAACACTGAAGCTTTCTTT.

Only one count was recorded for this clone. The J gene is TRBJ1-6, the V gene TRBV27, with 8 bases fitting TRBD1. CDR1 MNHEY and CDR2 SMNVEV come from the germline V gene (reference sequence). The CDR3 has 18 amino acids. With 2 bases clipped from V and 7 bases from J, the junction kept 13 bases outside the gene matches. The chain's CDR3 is CASSLRPRDRPRNSPLHF. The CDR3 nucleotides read TGTGCCAGCAGTTTAAGGCCCCGGGACAGGCCTAGAAATTCACCCCTCCACTTT.

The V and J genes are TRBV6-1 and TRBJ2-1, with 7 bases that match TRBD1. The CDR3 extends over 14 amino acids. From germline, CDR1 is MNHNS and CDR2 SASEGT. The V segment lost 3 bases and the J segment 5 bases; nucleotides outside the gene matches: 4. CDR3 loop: CASSDGGQNNEQFF. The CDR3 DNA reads TGTGCCAGCAGTGATGGGGGACAGAACAATGAGCAGTTCTTC.

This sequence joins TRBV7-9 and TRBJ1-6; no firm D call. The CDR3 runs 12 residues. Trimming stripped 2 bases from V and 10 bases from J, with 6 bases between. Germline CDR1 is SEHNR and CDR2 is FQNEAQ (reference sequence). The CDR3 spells CASSLLGSPLHF. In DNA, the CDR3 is TGTGCCAGCAGCTTATTAGGCTCACCCCTCCACTTT.

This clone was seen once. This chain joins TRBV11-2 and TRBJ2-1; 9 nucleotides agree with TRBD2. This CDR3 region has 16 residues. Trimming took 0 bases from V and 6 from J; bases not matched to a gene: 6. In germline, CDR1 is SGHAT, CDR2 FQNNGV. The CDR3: CASSLERSGRRNEQFF. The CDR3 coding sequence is TGTGCCAGCAGCTTAGAAAGGAGCGGGAGGCGCAATGAGCAGTTCTTC.

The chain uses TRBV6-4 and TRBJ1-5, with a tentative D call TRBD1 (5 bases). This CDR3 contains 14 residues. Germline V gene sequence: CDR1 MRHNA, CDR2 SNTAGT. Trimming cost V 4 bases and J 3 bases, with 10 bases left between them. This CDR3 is CASSGGVTNQPQHF. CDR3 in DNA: TGTGCCAGCAGTGGAGGGGTTACCAATCAGCCCCAGCATTTT.

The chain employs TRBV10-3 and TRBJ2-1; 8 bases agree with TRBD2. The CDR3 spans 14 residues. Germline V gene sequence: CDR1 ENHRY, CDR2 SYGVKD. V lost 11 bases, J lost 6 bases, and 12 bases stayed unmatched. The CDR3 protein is CAAQEREFVNEQFF. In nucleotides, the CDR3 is TGTGCCGCCCAGGAGCGGGAGTTCGTCAATGAGCAGTTCTTC.

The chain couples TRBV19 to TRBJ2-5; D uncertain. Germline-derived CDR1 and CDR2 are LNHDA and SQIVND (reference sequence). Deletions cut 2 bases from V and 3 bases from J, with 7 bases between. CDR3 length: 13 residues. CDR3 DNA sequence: TGTGCCAGTAGTATAAACCTGAAAGAGACCCAGTACTTC. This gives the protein CASSINLKETQYF.

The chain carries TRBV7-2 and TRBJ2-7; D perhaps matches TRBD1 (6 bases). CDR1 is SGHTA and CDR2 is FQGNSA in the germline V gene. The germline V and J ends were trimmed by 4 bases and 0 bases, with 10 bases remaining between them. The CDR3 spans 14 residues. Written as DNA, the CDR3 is TGTGCCAGCAGCTCGCAGGGGAGCTCCTACGAGCAGTACTTC. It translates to CASSSQGSSYEQYF.

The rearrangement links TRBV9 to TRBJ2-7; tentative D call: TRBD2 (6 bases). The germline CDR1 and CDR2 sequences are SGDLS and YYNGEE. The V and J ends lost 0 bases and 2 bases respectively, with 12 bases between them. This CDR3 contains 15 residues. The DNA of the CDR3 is TGTGCCAGCAGCGTAGGAGGAGGGTCAACCTACGAGCAGTACTTC. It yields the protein CASSVGGGSTYEQYF.

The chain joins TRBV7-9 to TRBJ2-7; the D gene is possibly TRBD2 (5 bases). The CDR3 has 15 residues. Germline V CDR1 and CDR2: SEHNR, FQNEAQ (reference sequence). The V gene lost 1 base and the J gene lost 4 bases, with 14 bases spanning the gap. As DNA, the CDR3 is TGTGCCAGCAGCTTAGGAGGCGGGCTTGGTTACGAGCAGTACTTC. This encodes CASSLGGGLGYEQYF.

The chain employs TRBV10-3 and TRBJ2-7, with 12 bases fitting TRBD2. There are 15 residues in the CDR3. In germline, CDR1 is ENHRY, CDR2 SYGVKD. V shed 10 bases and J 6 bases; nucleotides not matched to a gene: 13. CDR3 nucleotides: TGTGCCACTTTCCCCGGACTAGCGGGGACCCCCGAGCAGTACTTC. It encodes CATFPGLAGTPEQYF.

The CDR3 loop is CASSWDRSSYNEQFF. The CDR3 DNA follows: TGTGCCAGCAGTTGGGACCGGAGCTCCTACAATGAGCAGTTCTTC. V gene TRBV7-3 combines with J gene TRBJ2-1, with D possibly being TRBD1 or TRBD2 (5 bases each). The CDR3 loop spans 15 amino acids. Germline-derived CDR1 and CDR2 are SGHTA and FQGTGA. Trimming shortened V by 6 bases and J by 0 bases, and 12 bases separated the two germline ends.

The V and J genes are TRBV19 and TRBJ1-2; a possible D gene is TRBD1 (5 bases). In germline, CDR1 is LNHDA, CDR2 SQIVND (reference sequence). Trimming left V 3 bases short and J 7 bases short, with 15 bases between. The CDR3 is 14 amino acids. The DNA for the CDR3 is TGTGCCAGTAGTATGGGCAGGGAAGGCGGTGGCTACACCTTC. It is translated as CASSMGREGGGYTF.